This TCR beta chain is from a study of blood T cell repertoires in COVID-19 (dated by TCRdb to about 2020). With regard to the full study: Samples covering the acute and convalescent phases of COVID-19 were provided by collaborators in the United States, Italy and Spain. The repertoires were released in a freely available public database meant as a resource for research on the immune response to SARS-CoV-2. Nearly every sample came with metadata listing a de-identified subject ID, COVID-19 status, age in years and sex. The prospective study material was composed of cDNA or gDNA derived from T cells, B-cell-depleted T cells, or PBMCs. HLA class I and class II types, where available, came from metadata supplied by the sample provider rather than from assay-based typing. Samples came from the ongoing ImmuneRACE study (first 160 participants) plus 1,254 subjects from 6 global collaborators. Deeply sampled blood TCRbeta repertoires from subjects exposed to, actively infected with, or recovered from COVID-19 were included in the dataset. Overall study results and their limits: The amount of clinical and demographic metadata varied by source and participant and was provided uncurated.

This clone was seen a single time. This receptor's antigen is unknown. No much larger clonotype is one base removed from it; base qualities were not supplied. In the prospective study, participants were about 18 to 100 years old, resided in about two dozen geographic areas of the United States, and were enrolled through a virtual design. In the prospective study, participants were assigned to cohorts based on the clinical history participants reported in a screening survey and a study questionnaire. Recovered participants in ImmuneRACE Cohort 3 were defined as having two consecutive negative NP/OP PCR tests, clearance from a healthcare professional, or resolution of symptoms. In the prospective study, mobile phlebotomists collected whole blood, serum and a nasopharyngeal or oropharyngeal swab from each participant. Prospective study participants could optionally give additional blood draws and questionnaires over an approximately 2-month period. Before DNA extraction, blood samples from the prospective study were shipped at room temperature or frozen.

TCRbeta CDR3 regions were amplified from genomic DNA using the immunoSEQ Assay, a bias-controlled multiplex PCR. The paper's processing steps were these. Nucleated cell counts per sample were estimated from amplification of reference gene primers within the assay. To quantify the absolute abundance of each unique TCRbeta CDR3 rearrangement, sequence reads were collapsed and filtered. For each sample, productive Simpson clonality was calculated by taking the square root of Simpson's diversity index across productive rearrangements. Entries here come from immuneACCESS through TCRdb and include only in-frame sequences with V and J called. Some clones fail to appear in such tables; in the studies checked, an unresolved V gene covers under half of the shortfall, and the cause of the remainder is unknown. V, J and clone size are those of that table, while D and trimming were read from the DNA. In all, the sample holds under 500,000 clones, and 75% to 90% of those were seen once. The ten largest account for more than 0.95% of the sample.

The sequence was obtained from a man aged 30-40 years who had recovered from COVID-19. The sample was PBMCs or T cells enriched from blood (not recorded which).

The CDR3 region reads CASTPSGRITGELFF. DNA sequence: TGTGCCAGTACTCCCAGCGGGAGAATCACCGGGGAGCTGTTTTTT. The V and J segments used are TRBV19 and TRBJ2-2; TRBD2 fits 8 bases in the junction. V is trimmed back by 7 bases and J by 4 bases, and the junction contains 8 bases that no gene match accounts for. Per the germline V gene (reference sequence), LNHDA is the CDR1 and SQIVND is the CDR2. The CDR3 spans 15 residues, from the cysteine through the phenylalanine. Just CDR3 DNA is preserved here, 45 bases in frame from base 1. Full variable domain (CDR3 extended with the reference TRBV19 and TRBJ2-2 proteins): DGGITQSPKYLFRKEGQNVTLSCEQNLNHDAMYWYRQDPGQGLRLIYYSQIVNDFQKGDIAEGYSVSREKKESFPLTVTSAQKNPTAFYLCASTPSGRITGELFFGEGSRLTVL.